These 24 T cell receptor beta chains came from one sample sequenced in a study of molecular identifiers for immune sequencing clone quantification. TCRdb redid the calling of the PCR reads with MiXCR, one entry per CDR3 protein. The table records about 640,000 distinct CDR3 sequences, just under 20% of them present only once. The sequenced sample consisted of naive CD8+ T cells from blood, with Jurkat cell RNA spiked in. Subset denoted: FACS-sorted CD8+CD4-CCR7+CD45RA+ naive T cells. These receptors all come from a human donor in good health. Some libraries in this study had Jurkat cell RNA spiked in.

This clonotype was counted ten times or more. J is TRBJ2-7 and V is TRBV20-1; D possibly uses TRBD1 or TRBD2 (6 bases each). CDR1 and CDR2 (germline): DFQATT, SNEGSKA (reference sequence). The CDR3 totals 12 residues. V lost 6 bases to trimming and J lost 9 bases, with 18 bases between them. The CDR3: CSAHTGGGPQYF. CDR3 coding DNA: TGCAGTGCACACACAGGAGGGGGGCCGCAGTACTTC.

This clonotype was recorded at least ten times. The rearrangement joins TRBV19 to TRBJ2-7; TRBD1 agrees at 9 bases. V was pared by 11 bases and J by 5 bases, with 7 bases of the junction left unmatched. Germline assignment: CDR1 LNHDA and CDR2 SQIVND (reference sequence). This CDR3 has 12 amino acids. The CDR3 loop is CAAGQGFHEQYF. The CDR3 bases are TGTGCCGCGGGACAGGGATTCCACGAGCAGTACTTC.

At least ten counts were recorded for this clonotype. J is TRBJ2-7 and V is TRBV20-1, with 9 bases identical to TRBD2. The trim removed 3 bases at V and 3 bases at J, leaving 9 bases unmatched. The CDR3 has 15 amino acids. The germline V gene has CDR1 DFQATT and CDR2 SNEGSKA (reference sequence). CDR3 coding DNA: TGCAGTGCTAGTAATAGCGGGAGCCCCCACTACGAGCAGTACTTC. Translation gives CSASNSGSPHYEQYF.

As regards this clonotype: A much larger clone lies one base from this, so it may be a read error. The chain uses TRBV7-9 and TRBJ2-4; 10 nucleotides line up with TRBD2. CDR1 is SEHNR and CDR2 is FQNEAQ in the germline V gene (reference sequence). CDR3 length: 18 residues. Trimming at V came to 5 bases and at J to 0 bases, leaving 10 bases not matched to a gene. The CDR3 DNA reads as TGTGCCAGCAGCGGGACTAGCGAAACCCTTAGAGCCAAAAACATTCAGTACTTC. Translation: CASSGTSETLRAKNIQYF.

As for this clonotype: Just one base apart from a much larger clone, this may be a read error. This is likely a read error, given that the CDR3 carries no conserved phenylalanine or tryptophan at its end. The gene calls are TRBV7-2 and TRBJ1-3, with D perhaps matching TRBD1 (5 bases). The length of the CDR3 is 15 residues. Germline-derived CDR1 and CDR2 are SGHTA and FQGNSA. Trimming left V 5 bases short and J 0 bases short, with 11 bases between. CDR3 DNA sequence: TGTGCCAGCAGCACGGGACGGTCCTCTGGAAACACCATATATCTT. Translation gives CASSTGRSSGNTIYL.

With respect to this clonotype: One base away lies a much larger clone, so this may be a sequencing read error. This sequence joins TRBV5-3 and TRBJ2-1; D is uncertain. TRBV5-3 is an ORF; its function is uncertain. V was shortened by 8 bases and J by 1 base, with 10 bases between the two germline ends. This CDR3 has 13 residues. DNA of the CDR3: TGTGCCAGCGGGCCCCCATCCTACAATGAGCAGTTCTTC. This encodes CASGPPSYNEQFF.

This clonotype appeared many times. The chain employs TRBV12-3 or TRBV12-4 and TRBJ1-2; the D is unclear. CDR3 size: 15 residues. Trimming stripped 5 bases from V and 5 bases from J, with 18 bases between. CDR3 in DNA: TGTGCCAGCAGTCCGACGTCCCCTCACCGGTATGGCTACACCTTC. Translating gives CASSPTSPHRYGYTF.

V gene TRBV11-3 combines with J gene TRBJ2-1, with 10 bases lining up with TRBD2. This CDR3 region has 15 residues. The germline CDR1 and CDR2 sequences are SGHNT and YENEEA. V dropped 3 bases and J dropped 14; count of bases not matched to a gene: 13. The CDR3 protein is CASSFGTSEREDKFF. The CDR3 nucleotides are TGTGCCAGCAGCTTTGGGACTAGCGAACGAGAGGATAAGTTCTTC.

To note about this clonotype: A much larger clonotype is one base distant, so this may be a read error. V and J are TRBV6-1 and TRBJ1-1; no clear D gene. Germline V CDR1 and CDR2: MNHNS, SASEGT. This CDR3 region has 14 residues. The CDR3 region is CASSELGMNAEAFF. CDR3 DNA sequence: TGTGCCAGCAGTGAACTGGGGATGAACGCTGAAGCTTTCTTT.

To note about this clonotype: This sequence may be a read error, since a much larger clone differs from it by one base. The rearrangement links TRBV28 to TRBJ1-6; 7 positions agree with TRBD1. Germline loops: CDR1 MDHEN, CDR2 SYDVKM. This CDR3 region has 14 residues. With V trimmed by 5 bases and J by 7 bases, 5 bases remained unmatched. DNA for the CDR3: TGTGCCAGCAGTCTTCGGGACAGAAATTCACCCCTCCACTTT. It translates to CASSLRDRNSPLHF.

This clonotype was seen many times. J is TRBJ2-3 and V is TRBV4-1; 8 bases are shared with TRBD2. Trimming removed 2 bases from V and 2 bases from J; junction bases left unmatched: 9. The CDR3 has 17 residues. Germline assignment: CDR1 MGHRA and CDR2 YSYEKL. The CDR3, as DNA: TGCGCCAGCAGCCAATCCGCTGGCGGGGGGACCACAGATACGCAGTATTTT. Encoded protein: CASSQSAGGGTTDTQYF.

The V and J genes are TRBV7-9 and TRBJ2-7; D is possibly TRBD1 or TRBD2 (7 bases each). The CDR3 totals 19 residues. The germline CDR1 and CDR2 sequences are SEHNR and FQNEAQ (reference sequence). Trimming cost V 11 bases and J 6 bases, with 38 bases left between them. In DNA form, the CDR3 reads TGTGCCTCAGCGGGAAAAACAGGAGCTACGTTCACAGGGGCTTTCGAGCAGTACTTC. Translation gives CASAGKTGATFTGAFEQYF.

At least ten counts were recorded for this clonotype. V is TRBV10-2 and J is TRBJ2-3; 15 bases match TRBD2. Germline V lookup: CDR1 WSHSY, CDR2 SAAADI. This CDR3 comprises 15 residues. Germline trimming cut 6 bases from V and 5 bases from J; bases unmatched to any gene: 3. CDR3 nucleotides: TGCGCCAGCAGAGGACTAGCGGGGGGGCAAGATACGCAGTATTTT. Amino acids: CASRGLAGGQDTQYF.

This clonotype was counted many times. The CDR3 reads CASSPTGGYNEQFF. CDR3 nucleotide sequence: TGTGCCAGCAGTCCCACAGGGGGGTACAATGAGCAGTTCTTC. J is TRBJ2-1 and V is TRBV2; 8 nucleotides match TRBD1. V dropped 5 bases and J dropped 4; count of bases not matched to a gene: 4. Per the germline V gene, CDR1 is SNHLY and CDR2 is FYNNEI. The CDR3 covers 14 residues.

As for this clonotype: A read error may explain this, as a much larger clone is one base away. This chain connects TRBV2 to TRBJ2-3; the D is unclear. Per the germline V gene, CDR1 is SNHLY and CDR2 is FYNNEI. CDR3 size: 14 residues. The CDR3 spells CVSSTSWDTDTQYF. The CDR3 coding sequence is TGTGTCAGCAGTACCAGTTGGGACACAGATACGCAGTATTTT.

This clonotype was picked up many times. The J gene is TRBJ2-7, the V gene TRBV7-9; 9 bases match TRBD1. CDR3 size: 14 residues. V lost 1 base and J lost 4; bases outside the gene matches: 2. Germline-derived CDR1 and CDR2 are SEHNR and FQNEAQ (reference sequence). The CDR3 is CASSLGDREYEQYF. As DNA, the CDR3 is TGTGCCAGCAGCTTAGGGGACAGGGAGTACGAGCAGTACTTC.

This clonotype occurred many times. V usage is TRBV27 and J usage is TRBJ2-6; D unclear. The V gene's germline CDR1 is MNHEY and CDR2 SMNVEV (reference sequence). CDR3 length: 15 amino acids. V lost 9 bases to trimming and J lost 0 bases, with 12 bases between them. For the CDR3, the DNA is TGTGCCAGTTGGGCCCCGCTCTCTGGGGCCAACGTCCTGACTTTC. It translates to CASWAPLSGANVLTF.

This clonotype appeared many times. The chain has TRBV28 and TRBJ2-5; 7 bases fit TRBD1. Germline V gene sequence: CDR1 MDHEN, CDR2 SYDVKM. This CDR3 is built from 15 residues. Unmatched junction bases numbered 7, after V lost 5 bases and J lost 1 base. CDR3 bases: TGTGCCAGCAGTCCGGGACAGATACGCCAAGAGACCCAGTACTTC. Translated, it gives CASSPGQIRQETQYF.

With respect to this clonotype: A clone one base away is much larger, so this may be a read error. This chain joins TRBV5-7 and TRBJ2-7; TRBD2 agrees at 7 bases. TRBV5-7 is marked as an open reading frame, function uncertain. This CDR3 region has 14 residues. This chain's CDR3 is CASGLVGTTYEQYF. The CDR3 coding sequence is TGTGCCAGCGGCTTGGTAGGGACTACCTACGAGCAGTACTTC.

This clonotype has only a few counts. The chain recombines TRBV2 with TRBJ2-7, with D possibly matching TRBD1 (6 bases). CDR1 and CDR2 from the germline V gene are SNHLY and FYNNEI. Deletions cut 1 base from V and 2 bases from J, with 15 bases between. The CDR3 is made up of 16 amino acids. The CDR3 here is CASSEDERGQTYEQYF. The CDR3, as DNA: TGTGCCAGCAGTGAAGACGAGAGGGGACAAACCTACGAGCAGTACTTC.

This clonotype was recorded at least ten times. The chain joins TRBV6-5 to TRBJ2-6; D perhaps matches TRBD1 (6 bases). This CDR3 has 17 amino acids. V shed 6 bases and J shed 0 bases, with 15 bases lying between them. CDR1 and CDR2 from the germline V gene are MNHEY and SVGAGI. In DNA, the CDR3 is TGTGCCAGCAGGTTTGGACAGTATTTCTCTGGGGCCAACGTCCTGACTTTC. This sequence encodes CASRFGQYFSGANVLTF.

Remarks on this clonotype: A read error is likely, as this CDR3 ends without the conserved phenylalanine or tryptophan. This chain links TRBV5-4 with TRBJ2-7; 10 bases match TRBD1. The CDR3 consists of 13 residues. Germline V lookup: CDR1 SGHNT, CDR2 YYREEE (reference sequence). CDR3 sequence (DNA): TGTGCCAGCGGGACAGGGGAAATCTACGGGCAGTACTCC. Its translation is CASGTGEIYGQYS.

This clonotype has more than one count but fewer than ten. The rearrangement joins TRBV19 to TRBJ2-2, with D perhaps matching TRBD2 (6 bases). Trimming stripped 1 base from V and 4 bases from J, with 13 bases between. Germline CDR1 is LNHDA and CDR2 is SQIVND (reference sequence). The length of the CDR3 is 16 residues. The CDR3 coding sequence is TGTGCCAGTAGTATAGTCATTAGGAGGGGCACCGGGGAGCTGTTTTTT. This codes for CASSIVIRRGTGELFF.

The V call is TRBV2, the J call TRBJ2-7, with 8 bases that match TRBD1. The CDR3 length is 14 residues. Germline lookup yields CDR1 SNHLY and CDR2 FYNNEI. The trim removed 6 bases at V and 5 bases at J, leaving 9 bases unmatched. The DNA for the CDR3 is TGTGCCAGCAGACGATTGACAGGGGTGAACGAGCAGTACTTC. Protein sequence: CASRRLTGVNEQYF.